This paragraph covers one T cell receptor beta chain sequence. The V gene lost 6 bases and the J gene lost 8 bases, with 10 bases spanning the gap. The CDR3 runs 11 residues. The germline gives CDR1 MDHEN, CDR2 SYDVKM. The data derive from a study of blood T cell repertoires in COVID-19. Study background: From the United States, Italy and Spain came samples of acute and convalescent COVID-19. PBMCs, B-cell-depleted T cells, or T cells were the source of the cDNA or gDNA that made up the material.

Original processing methods: Reference gene primer amplification in the assay estimated nucleated cell counts. The protocol was immunoSEQ multiplex PCR, while the TCRdb copy is restricted to in-frame clones and leaves out a portion. Clone size and V and J calls were adopted from that table, with D and trimming inferred from the DNA. The top ten hold roughly 4.9% of the sample, which has 100,000 to 120,000 clones, around nine tenths seen once. The sequenced material came from peripheral blood. The chain uses TRBV28 and TRBJ1-1; tentative D call: TRBD1 (5 bases). The clonotype comes from a human donor in a cohort sampled during active COVID-19. This CDR3 reads CASRKTVEAFF. The CDR3, as DNA: TGTGCCAGCAGAAAGACAGTAGAAGCTTTCTTT. Full variable domain (outside the CDR3, taken from reference TRBV28 and TRBJ1-1): DVKVTQSSRYLVKRTGEKVFLECVQDMDHENMFWYRQDPGLGLRLIYFSYDVKMKEKGDIPEGYSVSREKKERFSLILESASTNQTSMYLCASRKTVEAFFGQGTRLTVV.